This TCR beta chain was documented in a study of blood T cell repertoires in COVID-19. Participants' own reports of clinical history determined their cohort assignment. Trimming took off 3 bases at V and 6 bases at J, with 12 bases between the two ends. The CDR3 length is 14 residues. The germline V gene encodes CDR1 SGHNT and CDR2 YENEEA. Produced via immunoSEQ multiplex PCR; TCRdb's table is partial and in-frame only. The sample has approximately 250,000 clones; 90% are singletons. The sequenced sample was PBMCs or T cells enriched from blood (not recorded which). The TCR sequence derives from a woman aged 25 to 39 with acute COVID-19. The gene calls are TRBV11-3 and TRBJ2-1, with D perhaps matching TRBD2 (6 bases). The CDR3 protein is CASSLGGEINEQFF. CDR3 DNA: TGTGCCAGCAGCTTGGGGGGAGAGATCAATGAGCAGTTCTTC.